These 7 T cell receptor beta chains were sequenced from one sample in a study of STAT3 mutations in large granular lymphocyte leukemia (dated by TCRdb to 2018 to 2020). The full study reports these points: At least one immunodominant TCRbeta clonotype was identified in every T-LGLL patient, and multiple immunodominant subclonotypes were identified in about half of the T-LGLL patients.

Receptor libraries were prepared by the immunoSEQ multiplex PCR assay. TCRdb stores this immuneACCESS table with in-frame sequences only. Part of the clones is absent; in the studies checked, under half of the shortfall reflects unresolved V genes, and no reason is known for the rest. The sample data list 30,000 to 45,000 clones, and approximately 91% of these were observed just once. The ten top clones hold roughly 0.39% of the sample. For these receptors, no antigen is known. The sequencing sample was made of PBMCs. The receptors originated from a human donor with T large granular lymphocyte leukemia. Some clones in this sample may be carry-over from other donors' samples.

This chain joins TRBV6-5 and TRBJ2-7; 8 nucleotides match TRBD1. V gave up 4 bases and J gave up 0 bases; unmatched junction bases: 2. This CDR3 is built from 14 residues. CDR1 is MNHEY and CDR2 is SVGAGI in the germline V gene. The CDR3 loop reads CASSSGTGSYEQYF. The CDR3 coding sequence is TGTGCCAGCAGTTCCGGGACAGGCTCCTACGAGCAGTACTTC.

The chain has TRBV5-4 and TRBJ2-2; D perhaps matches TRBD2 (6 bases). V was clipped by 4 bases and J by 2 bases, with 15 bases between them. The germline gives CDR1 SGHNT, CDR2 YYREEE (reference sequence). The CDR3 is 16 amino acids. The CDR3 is CASSPEGRLNTGELFF. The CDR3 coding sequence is TGTGCCAGCAGCCCGGAGGGCAGACTCAACACCGGGGAGCTGTTTTTT.

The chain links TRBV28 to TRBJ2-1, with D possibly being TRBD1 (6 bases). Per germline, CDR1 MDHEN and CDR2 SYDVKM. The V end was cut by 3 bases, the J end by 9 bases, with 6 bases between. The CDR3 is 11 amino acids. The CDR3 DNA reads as TGTGCCAGCAGTTTCAGGGGTGAGCAGTTCTTC. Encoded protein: CASSFRGEQFF.

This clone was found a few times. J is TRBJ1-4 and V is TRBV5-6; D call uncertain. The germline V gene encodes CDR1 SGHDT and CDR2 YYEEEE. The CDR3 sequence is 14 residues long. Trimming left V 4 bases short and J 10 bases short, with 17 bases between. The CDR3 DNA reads TGTGCCAGCAGCGAAGCCGCGATTGAGGGAAAACTGTTTTTT. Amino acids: CASSEAAIEGKLFF.

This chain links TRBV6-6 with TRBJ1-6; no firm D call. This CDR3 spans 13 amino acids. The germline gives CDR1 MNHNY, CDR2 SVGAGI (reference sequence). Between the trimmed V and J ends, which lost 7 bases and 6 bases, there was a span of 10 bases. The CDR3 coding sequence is TGTGCCAGCATAGGGCAGCTTAATTCACCCCTCCACTTT. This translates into CASIGQLNSPLHF.

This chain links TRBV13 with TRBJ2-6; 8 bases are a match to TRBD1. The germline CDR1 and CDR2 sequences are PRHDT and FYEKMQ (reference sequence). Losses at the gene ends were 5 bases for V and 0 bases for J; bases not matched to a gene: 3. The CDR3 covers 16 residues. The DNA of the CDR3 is TGTGCCAGCAGCGACAGGGGTAGCTCTGGGGCCAACGTCCTGACTTTC. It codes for CASSDRGSSGANVLTF.

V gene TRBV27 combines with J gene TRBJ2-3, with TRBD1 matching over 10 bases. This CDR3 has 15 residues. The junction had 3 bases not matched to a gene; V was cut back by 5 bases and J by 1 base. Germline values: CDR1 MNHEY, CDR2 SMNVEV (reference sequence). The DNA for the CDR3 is TGTGCCAGCAGTGACAGGGGGCTCCGCACAGATACGCAGTATTTT. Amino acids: CASSDRGLRTDTQYF.